These 23 T cell receptor beta chains came from one sample sequenced in a study of blood T cell repertoires in COVID-19. TCRdb keeps only in-frame clones here, not all; method: immunoSEQ multiplex PCR. The sample carries 290,000 or so clones, around 90% recorded once. Sequencing input: PBMCs or T cells enriched from blood (not recorded which). The receptors were sampled from a woman between 18 and 29 years old with acute COVID-19.

This clone was counted only a few times. The gene calls are TRBV6-5 and TRBJ1-5, with D unresolved. V was clipped by 5 bases and J by 3 bases, with 11 bases between them. There are 14 residues in the CDR3. Germline V gene lookup returns CDR1 MNHEY and CDR2 SVGAGI. The CDR3 is CASSPTVDNQPQHF. The CDR3 DNA follows: TGTGCCAGCAGTCCAACAGTGGACAATCAGCCCCAGCATTTT.

This clone was seen just once. V gene TRBV5-1 combines with J gene TRBJ1-5; the match to TRBD1 covers 8 bases. V lost 5 bases, J lost 4 bases, and 8 bases stayed unmatched. CDR1 is SGHRS and CDR2 is YFSETQ in the germline V gene. CDR3 length equals 15 residues. The CDR3 coding sequence is TGCGCCAGCAGACCGACAGGGGAACCGAATCAGCCCCAGCATTTT. It translates to CASRPTGEPNQPQHF.

The chain links TRBV11-2 to TRBJ2-1; 9 positions match TRBD2. In germline, CDR1 is SGHAT, CDR2 FQNNGV. The trim removed 0 bases at V and 9 bases at J, leaving 21 bases unmatched. There are 20 residues in the CDR3. CDR3 in amino acids: CASSLDSPGIVPREGGEQFF. Written as DNA, the CDR3 is TGTGCCAGCAGCTTAGATTCCCCTGGGATTGTGCCGCGGGAGGGAGGTGAGCAGTTCTTC.

CDR3 region: CASSSYGTSPHTF. Written as DNA, the CDR3 is TGTGCCAGCAGCTCCTATGGGACTTCTCCCCACACCTTC. The chain links TRBV11-3 to TRBJ1-2; D might be TRBD1 (5 bases). CDR3 length: 13 residues. V lost 4 bases to trimming and J lost 12 bases, with 18 bases between them. CDR1 and CDR2 from the germline V gene are SGHNT and YENEEA.

Here the CDR3 DNA reads TGTGCCAGCCAAAGGTCTCACTTAAAACGTGGGGGGACTAATGAAAAACTGTTTTTT. Protein: CASQRSHLKRGGTNEKLFF. The rearrangement links TRBV28 to TRBJ1-4, with D possibly TRBD1 on 5 matching bases. This CDR3 spans 19 amino acids. Germline V gives CDR1 MDHEN, CDR2 SYDVKM. V was trimmed by 8 bases and J by 2 bases, leaving 27 bases between them.

CDR3 in amino acids: CASSAPGTDTQYF. For the CDR3, the DNA is TGTGCCAGCAGTGCCCCGGGCACAGATACGCAGTATTTT. V is TRBV12-3 or TRBV12-4 and J is TRBJ2-3, with D unclear. There are 13 residues in the CDR3. V was trimmed by 5 bases and J by 1 base, leaving 7 bases between them.

V and J are TRBV20-1 and TRBJ1-4; no definite D call. Germline V gene lookup returns CDR1 DFQATT and CDR2 SNEGSKA (reference sequence). This CDR3 comprises 13 residues. V was shortened by 3 bases and J by 4 bases, with 9 bases between the two germline ends. This CDR3 is CSASRDINEKLFF. CDR3 DNA: TGCAGTGCTAGTAGAGACATTAATGAAAAACTGTTTTTT.

The chain is built from TRBV24-1 and TRBJ1-2, with D uncertain. The length of the CDR3 is 13 residues. Germline V lookup: CDR1 KGHDR, CDR2 SFDVKD. V was shortened by 8 bases and J by 8 bases, with 17 bases between the two germline ends. DNA for the CDR3: TGTGCCACCACGGGAGGGCACTCGGGGGGCTACACCTTC. This gives the protein CATTGGHSGGYTF.

This rearrangement joins TRBV5-6 to TRBJ1-6; D is unclear. CDR1 SGHDT and CDR2 YYEEEE come from the germline V gene. V gave up 0 bases and J gave up 10 bases, with 14 bases separating them. The length of the CDR3 is 15 residues. CDR3 DNA sequence: TGTGCCAGCAGCTTGGGGCGGGCAGGCGGCTCACCCCTCCACTTT. Encoded protein: CASSLGRAGGSPLHF. The full variable domain, in which reference TRBV5-6 and TRBJ1-6 provide the parts outside the CDR3, is DAGVTQSPTHLIKTRGQQVTLRCSPKSGHDTVSWYQQALGQGPQFIFQYYEEEERQRGNFPDRFSGHQFPNYSSELNVNALLLGDSALYLCASSLGRAGGSPLHFGNGTRLTVT.

The chain couples TRBV28 to TRBJ2-7; 10 bases align to TRBD2. The CDR3 has 15 residues. V trimming: 5 bases; J trimming: 0 bases; junction bases outside the gene matches: 4. The germline gives CDR1 MDHEN, CDR2 SYDVKM. DNA of the CDR3: TGTGCCAGCAGTCCCAGCGGGAGGGCCTCCTACGAGCAGTACTTC. Protein: CASSPSGRASYEQYF.

The genes are TRBV9 and TRBJ1-5; D unresolved. Germline V gene sequence: CDR1 SGDLS, CDR2 YYNGEE. This CDR3 has 15 residues. V gave up 0 bases and J gave up 0 bases, with 7 bases separating them. CDR3 nucleotides: TGTGCCAGCAGCGTAGGGCCCCATAGCAATCAGCCCCAGCATTTT. It is translated as CASSVGPHSNQPQHF.

The genes are TRBV28 and TRBJ2-7; 7 bases fit TRBD1. Germline CDR1 MDHEN, CDR2 SYDVKM. V lost 10 bases to trimming and J lost 3 bases; unmatched junction nucleotides: 3. There are 11 residues in the CDR3. The chain's CDR3 is CATRDSYEQYF. The CDR3 DNA follows: TGTGCCACCCGGGACAGCTACGAGCAGTACTTC.

CDR3 coding DNA: TGTGCCAGCAGCTTCGGGGAGGGGGGTCGCGAGCAGTTCTTC. It yields the protein CASSFGEGGREQFF. V usage is TRBV7-9 and J usage is TRBJ2-1, with D tentatively TRBD2 (7 bases). CDR3 size: 14 residues. Germline CDR1 and CDR2: SEHNR and FQNEAQ (reference sequence). Deletions cut 3 bases from V and 10 bases from J, with 16 bases between.

V gene TRBV10-1 combines with J gene TRBJ2-7; 12 nucleotides line up with TRBD1. Germline assignment: CDR1 WNHNN and CDR2 SYGVQD (reference sequence). CDR3 length: 14 amino acids. The V and J ends lost 2 bases and 5 bases, in that order; junction bases with no gene match: 1. DNA of the CDR3: TGCGCCAGCAGTGAGGGGACAGGGGGCGACGAGCAGTACTTC. Its translation is CASSEGTGGDEQYF.

The rearrangement joins TRBV5-4 to TRBJ1-1; D remains unclear. Germline CDR1 SGHNT, CDR2 YYREEE (reference sequence). Trimming stripped 5 bases from V and 4 bases from J, with 12 bases between. There are 13 residues in the CDR3. The DNA of the CDR3 is TGTGCCAGCAGTTTTTACCCCGGCACTGAAGCTTTCTTT. Translation: CASSFYPGTEAFF.

The rearrangement joins TRBV30 to TRBJ1-4; 7 nucleotides match TRBD1. The CDR3 consists of 13 residues. V gave up 0 bases and J gave up 8 bases; unmatched junction bases: 3. Germline V gene sequence: CDR1 GTSNPN, CDR2 SVGIG (reference sequence). CDR3 region: CAWSVQGREKLFF. In DNA form, the CDR3 reads TGTGCCTGGAGTGTACAGGGGCGGGAAAAACTGTTTTTT. Together with reference TRBV30 and TRBJ1-4, the CDR3 gives the full variable domain: SQTIHQWPATLVQPVGSPLSLECTVEGTSNPNLYWYRQAAGRGLQLLFYSVGIGQISSEVPQNLSASRPQDRQFILSSKKLLLSDSGFYLCAWSVQGREKLFFGSGTQLSVL.

The chain links TRBV6-5 to TRBJ2-7; 9 bases line up with TRBD1. The germline V gene encodes CDR1 MNHEY and CDR2 SVGAGI. J was trimmed by 5 bases and V by 5 bases; bases with no gene match: 7. The CDR3 loop spans 14 amino acids. The DNA of the CDR3 is TGTGCCAGCAGTCGGGACAGGGTTTTCCACGAGCAGTACTTC. Protein product: CASSRDRVFHEQYF.

The chain has TRBV7-9 and TRBJ2-7; 12 bases are a match to TRBD2. This CDR3 region has 17 residues. Looked up from germline, CDR1 is SEHNR and CDR2 is FQNEAQ (reference sequence). The V and J ends lost 4 bases and 2 bases, in that order; junction bases with no gene match: 9. The CDR3 nucleotides are TGTGCCAGCAGCTCGCTATGGACTAGCGGGAAGACCTACGAGCAGTACTTC. Translation: CASSSLWTSGKTYEQYF.

The V and J genes are TRBV10-3 and TRBJ1-5; D gene uncertain. Germline V gives CDR1 ENHRY, CDR2 SYGVKD. The CDR3 is 14 residues long. With 10 bases removed from V and 6 bases from J, the gap between germline ends came to 19 bases. CDR3 residues: CATNHDPGGQPQHF. CDR3 DNA: TGTGCCACCAACCACGATCCAGGAGGTCAGCCCCAGCATTTT.

The chain's CDR3 is CASSFDDPSYEQYF. CDR3 nucleotides: TGTGCCAGCAGTTTTGACGACCCTAGCTACGAGCAGTACTTC. The chain links TRBV28 to TRBJ2-7; no firm D call. Germline V gene lookup returns CDR1 MDHEN and CDR2 SYDVKM. This CDR3 is 14 amino acids long. The V gene lost 3 bases and the J gene lost 3 bases, with 12 bases spanning the gap.

The chain is built from TRBV19 and TRBJ1-5, with TRBD1 identical over 7 bases. The junction had 0 bases not matched to a gene; V was cut back by 6 bases and J by 1 base. Looked up from germline, CDR1 is LNHDA and CDR2 is SQIVND (reference sequence). CDR3 length: 13 amino acids. CDR3 DNA sequence: TGTGCCAGTAGGGGACAGAGCAATCAGCCCCAGCATTTT. Its protein is CASRGQSNQPQHF.

The V call is TRBV5-1, the J call TRBJ1-2, with 8 bases matching TRBD1. This CDR3 is built from 15 residues. Germline CDR1 is SGHRS and CDR2 is YFSETQ. J lost 3 bases, V lost 4 bases, and 8 bases had no gene match. The CDR3 region is CASSTGQGQDYGYTF. The CDR3 DNA sequence: TGCGCCAGCAGCACAGGACAGGGTCAGGACTATGGCTACACCTTC. Full variable domain (missing parts from reference TRBV5-1 and TRBJ1-2): KAGVTQTPRYLIKTRGQQVTLSCSPISGHRSVSWYQQTPGQGLQFLFEYFSETQRNKGNFPGRFSGRQFSNSRSEMNVSTLELGDSALYLCASSTGQGQDYGYTFGSGTRLTVV.

The chain couples TRBV27 to TRBJ1-2; 7 bases are shared with TRBD1. CDR3 size: 15 residues. V lost 6 bases, J lost 2 bases, and 9 bases stayed unmatched. The germline V gene encodes CDR1 MNHEY and CDR2 SMNVEV (reference sequence). The CDR3 DNA follows: TGTGCCAGCAGATTCACAGGGGAAAGAAACTATGGCTACACCTTC. Residues: CASRFTGERNYGYTF.